A single sample gave rise to the 17 T cell receptor beta chains below, sequenced in a study of blood T cell repertoires in COVID-19. TCRdb's copy holds only in-frame clones and misses some; the assay was immunoSEQ multiplex PCR. The sample comprises 95,000 to 110,000 clones, roughly 90% of which are singletons, and 3.5% rests with the top ten. Sequencing was done on a sample of peripheral blood. The receptors originated from a woman aged 55-69 years with acute or convalescent COVID-19.

The chain couples TRBV28 to TRBJ2-7, with TRBD1 identical over 7 bases. This CDR3 is built from 14 residues. From germline, CDR1 is MDHEN and CDR2 SYDVKM. The J segment lost 0 bases and the V segment lost 7 bases, leaving 6 bases of the junction unmatched. In nucleotides, the CDR3 is TGTGCCAGCATACAGGGGACCCACTCCTACGAGCAGTACTTC. Translation: CASIQGTHSYEQYF.

V and J are TRBV13 and TRBJ2-7; 12 nucleotides agree with TRBD1. The length of the CDR3 is 15 residues. In germline, CDR1 is PRHDT, CDR2 FYEKMQ (reference sequence). Unmatched junction bases numbered 9, after V lost 5 bases and J lost 7 bases. This CDR3 reads CASSRMGQGAREQYF. The DNA for the CDR3 is TGTGCCAGCAGCCGTATGGGACAGGGGGCGAGGGAGCAGTACTTC.

This chain connects TRBV18 to TRBJ1-1; D is unresolved. CDR1 and CDR2 (germline): KGHSH, LQKENI. The CDR3 consists of 14 residues. V gave up 2 bases and J gave up 1 base, with 8 bases separating them. The CDR3 DNA reads TGTGCCAGCTCACCAGCACGGGGGAACACTGAAGCTTTCTTT. Translated, it gives CASSPARGNTEAFF.

The V and J genes are TRBV28 and TRBJ2-2, with 8 bases matching TRBD1. Trimming removed 2 bases from V and 5 bases from J; junction bases left unmatched: 4. Germline CDR1 MDHEN, CDR2 SYDVKM. The CDR3 loop spans 15 amino acids. CDR3 coding DNA: TGTGCCAGCAGTTTACAGGGGGCCGGGACCGGGGAGCTGTTTTTT. Amino acid sequence: CASSLQGAGTGELFF.

The chain is built from TRBV5-1 and TRBJ1-1, with 8 nucleotides matching TRBD1. Germline V gene lookup returns CDR1 SGHRS and CDR2 YFSETQ. V shed 3 bases, J shed 1 base, and the junction held 5 bases outside the gene matches. This CDR3 comprises 15 residues. CDR3 region: CASSSGDRQNTEAFF. Written as DNA, the CDR3 is TGCGCCAGCAGCTCCGGGGACAGGCAGAACACTGAAGCTTTCTTT.

This sequence joins TRBV5-1 and TRBJ1-3; possible D gene TRBD1, 6 bases. CDR3 size: 14 residues. Germline V gene sequence: CDR1 SGHRS, CDR2 YFSETQ. Trimming cost V 0 bases and J 2 bases, with 6 bases left between them. CDR3 bases: TGCGCCAGCAGCTTGGACAGGGCTGGAAACACCATATATTTT. Protein: CASSLDRAGNTIYF.

The rearrangement uses TRBV29-1 and TRBJ2-7; TRBD1 matches at 9 bases. The ends lost 6 bases at V and 0 bases at J; junction bases unmatched: 3. Germline loops: CDR1 SQVTM, CDR2 ANQGSEA. The CDR3 runs 13 residues. CDR3 sequence: CSVGQGFSYEQYF. CDR3 DNA: TGCAGCGTCGGACAGGGGTTCTCCTACGAGCAGTACTTC.

The genes are TRBV5-1 and TRBJ1-2; 7 bases agree with TRBD1. This CDR3 is 14 amino acids long. Trimming cost V 4 bases and J 5 bases; bases outside gene matches: 8. Germline V lookup: CDR1 SGHRS, CDR2 YFSETQ. CDR3 region: CASSLNRGSYGYTF. The CDR3 DNA follows: TGCGCCAGCAGCCTGAACAGGGGTTCTTATGGCTACACCTTC. Combining the CDR3 with reference TRBV5-1 and TRBJ1-2 gives the whole variable domain KAGVTQTPRYLIKTRGQQVTLSCSPISGHRSVSWYQQTPGQGLQFLFEYFSETQRNKGNFPGRFSGRQFSNSRSEMNVSTLELGDSALYLCASSLNRGSYGYTFGSGTRLTVV.

This chain uses TRBV27 with TRBJ1-1; D not certain. Germline loops: CDR1 MNHEY, CDR2 SMNVEV (reference sequence). This CDR3 has 16 amino acids. The V end lost 0 bases, the J end lost 4 bases, and 15 bases lay between the germline ends. This CDR3 is CASSLSVRFFGTEAFF. The DNA for the CDR3 is TGTGCCAGCAGTTTATCGGTCCGGTTTTTTGGCACTGAAGCTTTCTTT.

The chain employs TRBV28 and TRBJ1-2, with TRBD1 matching over 7 bases. The J segment lost 7 bases and the V segment lost 6 bases, leaving 8 bases of the junction unmatched. The CDR3 runs 13 residues. Germline V gives CDR1 MDHEN, CDR2 SYDVKM. CDR3 in amino acids: CASSLGQISGYTF. CDR3 coding DNA: TGTGCCAGCAGCTTGGGACAGATCTCTGGCTACACCTTC.

This clone was counted once. The rearrangement joins TRBV12-3 or TRBV12-4 to TRBJ2-5; tentative D call: TRBD1 (6 bases). V was trimmed by 0 bases and J by 10 bases, leaving 9 bases between them. CDR3 length: 12 residues. Here the CDR3 DNA reads TGTGCCAGCAGTTTAGCGCCCAGGGGCCAGTACTTC. It encodes CASSLAPRGQYF.

This chain connects TRBV6-5 to TRBJ1-1; D not resolved. Per the germline V gene, CDR1 is MNHEY and CDR2 is SVGAGI. This CDR3 is 13 amino acids long. V was trimmed by 7 bases and J by 1 base, leaving 10 bases between them. CDR3 amino acids: CASMAQSNTEAFF. In DNA form, the CDR3 reads TGTGCCAGCATGGCACAGTCGAACACTGAAGCTTTCTTT.

CDR3 protein: CASSFSDSPGNTIYF. The CDR3 DNA sequence: TGTGCCAGCAGCTTTTCGGACAGCCCTGGAAACACCATATATTTT. This chain uses TRBV9 with TRBJ1-3, with D possibly being TRBD1 (6 bases). Trimming pared 4 bases from V and 2 bases from J, leaving 13 bases between. This CDR3 region has 15 residues. Per germline, CDR1 SGDLS and CDR2 YYNGEE.

This clone has only a few counts. The chain carries TRBV27 and TRBJ1-2; D is perhaps TRBD1 (5 bases). CDR3 length: 13 amino acids. Germline V CDR1 and CDR2: MNHEY, SMNVEV (reference sequence). Trimming removed 4 bases from V and 8 bases from J, with 14 bases in between. The CDR3 DNA reads TGTGCCAGCAGTTATACAAGGGGCAGGGGCTACACCTTC. It is translated as CASSYTRGRGYTF.

The chain has TRBV19 and TRBJ1-3, with a weak D call TRBD1 (6 bases). The CDR3 has 14 amino acids. Trimming removed 6 bases from V and 7 bases from J, with 16 bases in between. From germline, CDR1 is LNHDA and CDR2 SQIVND (reference sequence). CDR3 residues: CASSPAGAGNTIYF. The CDR3 DNA reads as TGTGCCAGTAGCCCCGCGGGGGCAGGGAACACCATATATTTT.

The chain combines TRBV6-6 with TRBJ1-2, with D possibly matching TRBD1 (5 bases). This CDR3 has 13 residues. With 6 bases removed from V and 7 bases from J, the gap between germline ends came to 15 bases. The germline gives CDR1 MNHNY, CDR2 SVGAGI (reference sequence). CDR3: CASRAQQGSGYTF. The CDR3 coding sequence is TGTGCCAGCAGGGCCCAGCAGGGATCTGGCTACACCTTC.

V gene TRBV11-3 combines with J gene TRBJ2-3, with 11 bases matching TRBD2. In germline, CDR1 is SGHNT, CDR2 YENEEA. The CDR3 spans 15 residues. Trimming at V came to 4 bases and at J to 3 bases, leaving 3 bases not matched to a gene. The CDR3 DNA reads as TGTGCCAGCAGCTACGGGACTAGCGGAACAGATACGCAGTATTTT. It is translated as CASSYGTSGTDTQYF. The entire variable domain, with the rest obtained from reference TRBV11-3 and TRBJ2-3, is as follows: EAGVVQSPRYKIIEKKQPVAFWCNPISGHNTLYWYLQNLGQGPELLIRYENEEAVDDSQLPKDRFSAERLKGVDSTLKIQPAELGDSAVYLCASSYGTSGTDTQYFGPGTRLTVL.